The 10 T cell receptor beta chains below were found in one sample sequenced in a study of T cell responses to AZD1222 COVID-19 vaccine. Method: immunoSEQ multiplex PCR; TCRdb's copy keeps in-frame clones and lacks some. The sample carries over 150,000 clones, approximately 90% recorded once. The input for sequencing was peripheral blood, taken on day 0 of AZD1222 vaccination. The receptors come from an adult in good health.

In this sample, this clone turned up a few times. This CDR3 is CASSSHVRSYEQYF. In nucleotides, the CDR3 is TGTGCCAGCAGTTCTCACGTACGGTCCTACGAGCAGTACTTC. The V call is TRBV11-2, the J call TRBJ2-7; D gene uncertain. The germline CDR1 and CDR2 sequences are SGHAT and FQNNGV. The CDR3 covers 14 residues. V gave up 6 bases and J gave up 1 base, with 13 bases separating them. The complete variable domain, with remaining parts taken from reference TRBV11-2 and TRBJ2-7, reads EAGVAQSPRYKIIEKRQSVAFWCNPISGHATLYWYQQILGQGPKLLIQFQNNGVVDDSQLPKDRFSAERLKGVDSTLKIQPAKLEDSAVYLCASSSHVRSYEQYFGPGTRLTVT.

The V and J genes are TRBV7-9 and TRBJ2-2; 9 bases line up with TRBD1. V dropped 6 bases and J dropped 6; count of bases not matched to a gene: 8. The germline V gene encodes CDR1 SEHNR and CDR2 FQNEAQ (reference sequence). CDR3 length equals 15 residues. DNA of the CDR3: TGTGCCAGCAGAGCTGGGACAGGGAATTCCGGGGAGCTGTTTTTT. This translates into CASRAGTGNSGELFF.

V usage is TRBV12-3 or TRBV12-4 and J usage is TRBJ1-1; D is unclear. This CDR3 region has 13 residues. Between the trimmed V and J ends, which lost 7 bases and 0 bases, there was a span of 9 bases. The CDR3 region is CASTVTVNTEAFF. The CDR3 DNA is TGTGCCAGCACCGTAACAGTGAACACTGAAGCTTTCTTT.

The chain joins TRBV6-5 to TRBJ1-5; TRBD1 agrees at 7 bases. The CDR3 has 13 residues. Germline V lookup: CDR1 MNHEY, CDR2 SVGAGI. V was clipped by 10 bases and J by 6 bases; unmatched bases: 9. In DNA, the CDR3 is TGTGCCACCCAAAGGGACAGTTCTCAGCCCCAGCATTTT. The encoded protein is CATQRDSSQPQHF.

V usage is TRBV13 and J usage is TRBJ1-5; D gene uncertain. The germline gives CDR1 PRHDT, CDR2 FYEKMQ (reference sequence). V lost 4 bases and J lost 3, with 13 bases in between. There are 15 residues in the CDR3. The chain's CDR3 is CASSSRAAANQPQHF. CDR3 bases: TGTGCCAGCAGCTCACGGGCGGCAGCCAATCAGCCCCAGCATTTT.

CDR3 in amino acids: CASSTTGGSTDTQYF. The CDR3 DNA is TGCGCCAGCAGCACAACGGGGGGCAGCACAGATACGCAGTATTTT. The V call is TRBV4-3, the J call TRBJ2-3, with D possibly TRBD2 on 7 matching bases. CDR1 and CDR2 (germline): LGHNA, YSLEER. The CDR3 is 15 amino acids. V lost 5 bases and J 0 bases, leaving 12 bases between the germline ends.

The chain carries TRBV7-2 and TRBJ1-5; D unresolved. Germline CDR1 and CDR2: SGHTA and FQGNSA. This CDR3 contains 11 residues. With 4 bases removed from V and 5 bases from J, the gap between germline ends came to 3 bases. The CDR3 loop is CASSSDQPQHF. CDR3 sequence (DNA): TGTGCCAGCAGCTCCGATCAGCCCCAGCATTTT. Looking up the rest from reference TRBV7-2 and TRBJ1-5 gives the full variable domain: GAGVSQSPSNKVTEKGKDVELRCDPISGHTALYWYRQSLGQGLEFLIYFQGNSAPDKSGLPSDRFSAERTGGSVSTLTIQRTQQEDSAVYLCASSSDQPQHFGDGTRLSIL.

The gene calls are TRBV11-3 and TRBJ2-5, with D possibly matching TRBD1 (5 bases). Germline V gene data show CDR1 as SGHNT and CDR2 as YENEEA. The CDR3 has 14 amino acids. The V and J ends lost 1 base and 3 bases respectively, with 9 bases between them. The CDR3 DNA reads TGTGCCAGCAGCTTAGGGGGCGCGGAAGAGACCCAGTACTTC. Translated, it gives CASSLGGAEETQYF.

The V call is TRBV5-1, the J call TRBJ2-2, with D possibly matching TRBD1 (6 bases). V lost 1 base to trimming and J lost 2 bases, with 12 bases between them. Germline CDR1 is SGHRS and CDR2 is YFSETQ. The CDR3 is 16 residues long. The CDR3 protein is CASSLQQQGNTGELFF. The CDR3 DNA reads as TGCGCCAGCAGCTTGCAACAACAGGGTAACACCGGGGAGCTGTTTTTT.

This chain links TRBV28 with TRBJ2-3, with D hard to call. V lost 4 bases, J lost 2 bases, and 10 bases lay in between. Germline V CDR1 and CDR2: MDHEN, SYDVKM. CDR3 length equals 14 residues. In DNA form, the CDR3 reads TGTGCCAGCAGTTCTCTAGGTGACACAGATACGCAGTATTTT. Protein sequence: CASSSLGDTDTQYF.